The clone carrying this TCR beta chain was counted at least ten times. These data come from a study of T cells in Graves' hyperthyroidism and ophthalmopathy. RNA transcripts gave rise to amplified TCR beta CDR3 regions. Carried out on the TCR CDR3, a first-round RT-PCR used the HTBI primer set. TCRdb re-called the multiplex PCR reads through MiXCR, storing one row per CDR3 protein. The table records under 450,000 distinct CDR3 sequences, around 14% of them present only once. The source is a woman younger than 35 with Graves' hyperthyroidism. The material sequenced was blood.

The CDR3 coding sequence is TGTGCCAGCAGTGAACCGGGACAGGGCGCCCATACGCAGTATTTT. Residues: CASSEPGQGAHTQYF. This sequence joins TRBV12-3 or TRBV12-4 and TRBJ2-3; 9 bases fit TRBD1. The V and J ends lost 5 bases and 7 bases, in that order; junction bases with no gene match: 10. The CDR3 totals 15 residues.